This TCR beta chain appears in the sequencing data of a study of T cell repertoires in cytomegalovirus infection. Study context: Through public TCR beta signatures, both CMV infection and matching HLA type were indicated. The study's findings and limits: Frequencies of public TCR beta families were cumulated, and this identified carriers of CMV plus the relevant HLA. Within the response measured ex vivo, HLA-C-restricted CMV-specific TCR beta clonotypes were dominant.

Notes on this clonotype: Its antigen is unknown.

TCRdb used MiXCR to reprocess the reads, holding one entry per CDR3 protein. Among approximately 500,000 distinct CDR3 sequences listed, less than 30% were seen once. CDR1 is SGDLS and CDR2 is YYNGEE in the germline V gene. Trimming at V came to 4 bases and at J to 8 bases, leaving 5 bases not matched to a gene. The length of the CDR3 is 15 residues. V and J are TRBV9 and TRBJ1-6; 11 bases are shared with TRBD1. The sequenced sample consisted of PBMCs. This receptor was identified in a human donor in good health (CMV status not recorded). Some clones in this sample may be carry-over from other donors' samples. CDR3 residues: CASSPTGQGDSPLHF. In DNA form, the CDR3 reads TGTGCCAGCAGCCCTACGGGACAGGGGGATTCACCCCTCCACTTT. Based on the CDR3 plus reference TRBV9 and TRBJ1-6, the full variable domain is DSGVTQTPKHLITATGQRVTLRCSPRSGDLSVYWYQQSLDQGLQFLIQYYNGEERAKGNILERFSAQQFPDLHSELNLSSLELGDSALYFCASSPTGQGDSPLHFGNGTRLTVT.